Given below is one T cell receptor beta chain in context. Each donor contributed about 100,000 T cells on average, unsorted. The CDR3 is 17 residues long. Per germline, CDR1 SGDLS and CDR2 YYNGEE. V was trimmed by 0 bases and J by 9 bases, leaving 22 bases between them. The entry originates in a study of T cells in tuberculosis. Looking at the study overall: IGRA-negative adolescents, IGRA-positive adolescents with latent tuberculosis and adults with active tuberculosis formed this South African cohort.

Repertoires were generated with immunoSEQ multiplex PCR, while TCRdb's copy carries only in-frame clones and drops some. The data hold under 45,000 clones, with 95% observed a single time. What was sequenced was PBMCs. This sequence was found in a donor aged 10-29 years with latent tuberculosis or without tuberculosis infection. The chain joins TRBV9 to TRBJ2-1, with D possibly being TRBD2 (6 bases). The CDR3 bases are TGTGCCAGCAGCGTAGAGATGCGGGGAAGGCGAGGGCTTGAGCAGTTCTTC. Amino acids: CASSVEMRGRRGLEQFF. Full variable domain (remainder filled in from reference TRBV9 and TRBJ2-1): DSGVTQTPKHLITATGQRVTLRCSPRSGDLSVYWYQQSLDQGLQFLIQYYNGEERAKGNILERFSAQQFPDLHSELNLSSLELGDSALYFCASSVEMRGRRGLEQFFGPGTRLTVL.